This T cell receptor beta chain derives from a study of T cells in Graves' hyperthyroidism and ophthalmopathy. Looked up from germline, CDR1 is SNHLY and CDR2 is FYNNEI. V was cut by 4 bases and J by 5 bases, with 5 bases left in between. CDR3 length: 12 amino acids. For the diagnoses, clinical symptoms, serum thyroxine and TRAb, thyroid ultrasound and orbital computed tomography were used. It was RNA transcripts that yielded the amplified TCR beta CDR3 regions. The study used the HTBI primer set for a first-round RT-PCR of the TCR CDR3. Each CDR3 protein is one row after TCRdb ran MiXCR on the multiplex PCR reads. The repertoire holds about 700,000 distinct CDR3 sequences, with less than 45% as singletons. Study findings and constraints: Model predictions of ophthalmopathy came a median about six months before onset.

This clonotype was counted at least ten times. The target antigen is unknown. The sequence was obtained from an adult man with Graves' disease, either hyperthyroidism or ophthalmopathy (not recorded which). V and J are TRBV2 and TRBJ1-4; weak D call: TRBD1 (5 bases). The sample was peripheral blood or thyroid tissue (not recorded which). The CDR3 loop is CASSGQNEKLFF. The CDR3 DNA reads TGTGCCAGCAGTGGACAGAATGAAAAACTGTTTTTT.